This entry lists 30 T cell receptor beta chains sequenced from one sample in a study of T cells after yellow fever vaccination. TCRdb independently ran MiXCR on the 5' RACE reads; one entry per CDR3 protein. The sample holds about 340,000 distinct CDR3 sequences, 8.5% to 9% seen once. The sample here was PBMCs, taken on the day of the first yellow fever vaccination. These TCRs come from a man younger than 35 who received the YFV17D yellow fever vaccine.

This clonotype was detected a few times. This chain uses TRBV6-2 or TRBV6-3 with TRBJ2-7; 9 bases line up with TRBD1. Germline assignment: CDR1 MNHEY and CDR2 SVGEGT. This CDR3 region has 15 residues. Trimming removed 5 bases from V and 4 bases from J; junction bases left unmatched: 9. This CDR3 is CASSRAGTGYYEQYF. Written as DNA, the CDR3 is TGTGCCAGCAGTCGAGCCGGGACAGGGTATTACGAGCAGTACTTC.

This clonotype was detected many times. This rearrangement joins TRBV24-1 to TRBJ1-6; D uncertain. The CDR3 consists of 15 residues. Germline CDR1 and CDR2: KGHDR and SFDVKD. V was clipped by 8 bases and J by 9 bases, with 19 bases between them. In nucleotides, the CDR3 is TGTGCCACCAACACACCGGGAACAGATGTTTCACCCCTCCACTTT. The encoded protein is CATNTPGTDVSPLHF.

The chain employs TRBV15 and TRBJ1-4; D uncertain. This CDR3 region has 15 residues. Trimming took off 1 base at V and 10 bases at J, with 16 bases between the two ends. Looked up from germline, CDR1 is LNHNV and CDR2 is YYDKDF (reference sequence). The CDR3 DNA reads TGTGCCACCAGCAGAGTTGGAGACTATTCGGGAAAACTGTTTTTT. It encodes CATSRVGDYSGKLFF. Drawing the rest from reference TRBV15 and TRBJ1-4, the complete variable domain is DAMVIQNPRYQVTQFGKPVTLSCSQTLNHNVMYWYQQKSSQAPKLLFHYYDKDFNNEADTPDNFQSRRPNTSFCFLDIRSPGLGDTAMYLCATSRVGDYSGKLFFGSGTQLSVL.

This clonotype was picked up a small number of times. This chain links TRBV7-3 with TRBJ2-3, with TRBD2 as a possible D gene (6 bases). CDR1 is SGHTA, CDR2 FQGTGA, per germline. CDR3 length: 16 residues. Trimming removed 1 base from V and 1 base from J, with 12 bases in between. CDR3 residues: CASSLNGGLRTDTQYF. The CDR3 DNA reads as TGTGCCAGCAGCTTAAACGGGGGACTGCGCACAGATACGCAGTATTTT. Based on the CDR3 plus reference TRBV7-3 and TRBJ2-3, the full variable domain is GAGVSQTPSNKVTEKGKYVELRCDPISGHTALYWYRQSLGQGPEFLIYFQGTGAADDSGLPNDRFFAVRPEGSVSTLKIQRTERGDSAVYLCASSLNGGLRTDTQYFGPGTRLTVL.

This clonotype was counted a few times. This chain connects TRBV5-6 to TRBJ1-5, with D possibly matching TRBD1 (5 bases). Deletions cut 3 bases from V and 9 bases from J, with 13 bases between. Germline values: CDR1 SGHDT, CDR2 YYEEEE. There are 13 residues in the CDR3. The CDR3 DNA sequence: TGTGCCAGCAGCTCGGACGGGGGAGGGCCCCAGCATTTT. As protein: CASSSDGGGPQHF.

Only a few counts were recorded for this clonotype. V gene TRBV12-3 or TRBV12-4 combines with J gene TRBJ2-3, with 7 bases matching TRBD1. CDR3 length: 16 amino acids. Trimming at V came to 7 bases and at J to 0 bases, leaving 10 bases not matched to a gene. The chain's CDR3 is CASTTGQVSSTDTQYF. The CDR3 DNA is TGTGCCAGCACCACTGGACAGGTTTCTAGCACAGATACGCAGTATTTT.

Many counts were recorded for this clonotype. The J gene is TRBJ2-1, the V gene TRBV2; 8 bases fit TRBD2. Germline V gene data show CDR1 as SNHLY and CDR2 as FYNNEI. The CDR3 has 14 residues. The ends lost 8 bases at V and 4 bases at J; junction bases unmatched: 7. CDR3 region: CASGSGGAYNEQFF. The CDR3 nucleotides read TGTGCCAGCGGGTCGGGGGGGGCTTACAATGAGCAGTTCTTC.

This clonotype was seen a few times. The V gene is TRBV4-1, the J gene TRBJ2-3; the match to TRBD2 covers 8 bases. CDR3 size: 15 residues. CDR1 is MGHRA, CDR2 YSYEKL, per germline. Trimming cost V 4 bases and J 11 bases; bases outside gene matches: 14. CDR3 sequence reads: CASSPYGGGPEGQYF. The CDR3 bases are TGCGCCAGCAGCCCCTACGGGGGGGGGCCAGAGGGGCAGTATTTT.

The chain couples TRBV6-5 to TRBJ2-7; D is ambiguous. The germline gives CDR1 MNHEY, CDR2 SVGAGI. The V and J ends lost 7 bases and 6 bases respectively, with 10 bases between them. This CDR3 region has 11 residues. The chain's CDR3 is CASTEGREQYF. Written as DNA, the CDR3 is TGTGCCAGCACGGAAGGGCGCGAGCAGTACTTC.

The chain combines TRBV5-1 with TRBJ2-5; the D is unclear. V was clipped by 0 bases and J by 7 bases, with 7 bases between them. The CDR3 length is 12 residues. Germline values: CDR1 SGHRS, CDR2 YFSETQ. The CDR3 DNA reads TGCGCCAGCAGCTTGGAAGGTGGGACCCAGTACTTC. It codes for CASSLEGGTQYF. Looking up the rest from reference TRBV5-1 and TRBJ2-5 gives the full variable domain: KAGVTQTPRYLIKTRGQQVTLSCSPISGHRSVSWYQQTPGQGLQFLFEYFSETQRNKGNFPGRFSGRQFSNSRSEMNVSTLELGDSALYLCASSLEGGTQYFGPGTRLLVL.

This clonotype showed up just a few times. The chain combines TRBV19 with TRBJ2-5, with D maybe TRBD1 (6 bases). This CDR3 is 15 amino acids long. CDR1 is LNHDA, CDR2 SQIVND, per germline (reference sequence). Between the trimmed V and J ends, which lost 6 bases and 3 bases, there was a span of 17 bases. CDR3 region: CASRPDGTPKETQYF. The CDR3 region has the DNA TGTGCCAGTAGACCAGACGGGACACCCAAAGAGACCCAGTACTTC. The full variable domain, in which reference TRBV19 and TRBJ2-5 provide the parts outside the CDR3, is DGGITQSPKYLFRKEGQNVTLSCEQNLNHDAMYWYRQDPGQGLRLIYYSQIVNDFQKGDIAEGYSVSREKKESFPLTVTSAQKNPTAFYLCASRPDGTPKETQYFGPGTRLLVL.

This clonotype was seen many times. The CDR3 nucleotides read TGTGCCACCTCTTCTGGAGGGAGTACGCAGTATTTT. Translated: CATSSGGSTQYF. The chain links TRBV24-1 to TRBJ2-3, with D possibly being TRBD2 (6 bases). V was shortened by 9 bases and J by 8 bases, with 14 bases between the two germline ends. Germline CDR1 KGHDR, CDR2 SFDVKD. The CDR3 loop spans 12 amino acids.

The gene calls are TRBV18 and TRBJ1-5, with unresolved D. The CDR3 runs 14 residues. The V and J ends lost 6 bases and 2 bases respectively, with 11 bases between them. The germline V gene encodes CDR1 KGHSH and CDR2 LQKENI. The CDR3 loop reads CASSTESRNQPQHF. CDR3 DNA sequence: TGTGCCAGCTCGACCGAGAGTCGCAATCAGCCCCAGCATTTT.

The rearrangement uses TRBV11-2 and TRBJ2-1, with 7 bases lining up with TRBD2. V lost 5 bases and J lost 7; bases outside the gene matches: 8. Germline CDR1 is SGHAT and CDR2 is FQNNGV. This CDR3 has 14 residues. The CDR3 bases are TGTGCCAGCAGCATGACTAGCATTCGGAATGAGCAGTTCTTC. This codes for CASSMTSIRNEQFF.

This clonotype was picked up a small number of times. This chain joins TRBV5-1 and TRBJ1-2, with 9 bases that match TRBD1. V shed 4 bases and J 2 bases; nucleotides not matched to a gene: 9. Per germline, CDR1 SGHRS and CDR2 YFSETQ. CDR3 length equals 16 residues. As DNA, the CDR3 is TGCGCCAGCAGCCCGACCACAGGGGGCTTAAACTATGGCTACACCTTC. Its protein product is CASSPTTGGLNYGYTF.

The rearrangement uses TRBV11-2 and TRBJ1-2; 9 bases match TRBD1. The junction had 8 bases not matched to a gene; V was cut back by 7 bases and J by 8 bases. The CDR3 runs to 13 residues. Germline V CDR1 and CDR2: SGHAT, FQNNGV. CDR3 sequence reads: CASTTDRGSGYTF. CDR3 nucleotides: TGTGCCAGCACCACCGACAGGGGGAGCGGCTACACCTTC.

V usage is TRBV5-4 and J usage is TRBJ1-2; no definite D call. V lost 3 bases and J 7 bases, leaving 16 bases between the germline ends. Germline CDR1 is SGHNT and CDR2 is YYREEE (reference sequence). The CDR3 is 14 amino acids. The DNA for the CDR3 is TGTGCCAGCAGCTGGCAGCACGGGAGCCTTGGCTACACCTTC. Amino acid sequence: CASSWQHGSLGYTF.

Notes on this clonotype: One junction end does not reproduce the germline sequence, and a read error may be involved. V usage is TRBV29-1 and J usage is TRBJ2-7; D may be TRBD1 (5 bases). CDR1 and CDR2 (germline): SQVTM, ANQGSEA. The CDR3 sequence is 12 residues long. Written as DNA, the CDR3 is TGCAGCGCTGAAGACAGCTACTACGAGCAGTACTTC. This codes for CSAEDSYYEQYF.

The chain combines TRBV29-1 with TRBJ1-6; no clear D. Germline CDR1 reads SQVTM; CDR2 reads ANQGSEA. The CDR3 loop spans 13 amino acids. Trimming shortened V by 7 bases and J by 9 bases, and 16 bases separated the two germline ends. This CDR3 reads CSASRGEGSPLHF. In DNA, the CDR3 is TGCAGCGCCTCTCGTGGGGAGGGTTCACCCCTCCACTTT.

This clonotype was observed a few times. This chain links TRBV5-1 with TRBJ2-2, with D hard to call. Germline values: CDR1 SGHRS, CDR2 YFSETQ. This CDR3 has 15 residues. V was cut by 4 bases and J by 1 base, with 11 bases left in between. The CDR3 region has the DNA TGCGCCAGCAGCCCGCCTCTAGAGAACACCGGGGAGCTGTTTTTT. Protein: CASSPPLENTGELFF.

This clonotype turned up a few times. The chain is built from TRBV12-5 and TRBJ1-6, with TRBD1 matching 8 bases. Germline lookup yields CDR1 LGHNT and CDR2 FRNRAP. This CDR3 spans 14 amino acids. With V trimmed by 5 bases and J by 13 bases, 10 bases remained unmatched. The CDR3 bases are TGTGCTAGTGGTGGGGGGACAGGCCGCCCTCCCCTCCACTTT. Translated, it gives CASGGGTGRPPLHF. The full variable domain, its missing parts supplied by reference TRBV12-5 and TRBJ1-6, is DARVTQTPRHKVTEMGQEVTMRCQPILGHNTVFWYRQTMMQGLELLAYFRNRAPLDDSGMPKDRFSAEMPDATLATLKIQPSEPRDSAVYFCASGGGTGRPPLHFGNGTRLTVT.

The V call is TRBV7-2, the J call TRBJ1-2; tentatively, D is TRBD1 (5 bases). The germline V gene encodes CDR1 SGHTA and CDR2 FQGNSA. V was shortened by 3 bases and J by 4 bases, with 15 bases between the two germline ends. The CDR3 extends over 15 amino acids. The CDR3 bases are TGTGCCAGCAGCTTTGCCGGGACGTCCAGCTATGGCTACACCTTC. Amino acid sequence: CASSFAGTSSYGYTF.

The J gene is TRBJ2-3, the V gene TRBV9; 7 bases fit TRBD2. Germline lookup yields CDR1 SGDLS and CDR2 YYNGEE. V lost 4 bases, J lost 2 bases, and 16 bases stayed unmatched. The CDR3 is 18 residues long. The CDR3 DNA reads TGTGCCAGCAGCTACCGTGGGAGGGCTGGGGGGGACACAGATACGCAGTATTTT. Residues: CASSYRGRAGGDTDTQYF.

This clonotype came up many times. The chain has TRBV5-1 and TRBJ1-1, with no clear D. Trimming removed 1 base from V and 4 bases from J, with 11 bases in between. This CDR3 has 14 residues. CDR1 SGHRS and CDR2 YFSETQ come from the germline V gene. CDR3 nucleotides: TGCGCCAGCAGCTTGACATCGGCAGGCACTGAAGCTTTCTTT. Its protein product is CASSLTSAGTEAFF.

This clonotype appeared many times. The chain combines TRBV12-3 or TRBV12-4 with TRBJ2-1; TRBD1 agrees at 8 bases. The length of the CDR3 is 20 residues. With 2 bases clipped from V and 2 bases from J, the junction kept 17 bases outside the gene matches. The CDR3 sequence is CASSLRVGGLSGGAYNEQFF. The CDR3 DNA reads TGTGCCAGCAGTTTAAGGGTAGGTGGACTCTCAGGGGGCGCCTACAATGAGCAGTTCTTC.

This clonotype was seen a handful of times. The CDR3: CASSRDSHGPEAFF. The CDR3 DNA is TGTGCCAGCAGCCGGGACAGCCATGGCCCTGAAGCTTTCTTT. V usage is TRBV6-2 or TRBV6-3 and J usage is TRBJ1-1, with 7 bases aligning to TRBD1. V shed 6 bases and J 6 bases; nucleotides not matched to a gene: 10. The CDR3 is made up of 14 amino acids. Per the germline V gene, CDR1 is MNHEY and CDR2 is SVGEGT.

This clonotype has only a few counts. This sequence joins TRBV16 and TRBJ1-6; possibly TRBD1 for D (5 bases). Deletions cut 0 bases from V and 8 bases from J, with 11 bases between. Germline CDR1 is KGHSY and CDR2 is FQNENV. The CDR3 consists of 15 residues. The CDR3 spells CASSQSGGDDSPLHF. The CDR3 nucleotides read TGTGCCAGCAGCCAATCTGGAGGGGACGATTCACCCCTCCACTTT. Combining the CDR3 with reference TRBV16 and TRBJ1-6 gives the whole variable domain GEEVAQTPKHLVRGEGQKAKLYCAPIKGHSYVFWYQQVLKNEFKFLISFQNENVFDETGMPKERFSAKCLPNSPCSLEIQATKLEDSAVYFCASSQSGGDDSPLHFGNGTRLTVT.

This clonotype has ten or more counts. The chain uses TRBV5-1 and TRBJ2-3; no reliable D call. Per the germline V gene, CDR1 is SGHRS and CDR2 is YFSETQ. This CDR3 has 16 amino acids. Between the trimmed V and J ends, which lost 3 bases and 4 bases, there was a span of 18 bases. The CDR3 nucleotides read TGCGCCAGCAGCTCCCTTCGTCCTACTGGCGCAGATACGCAGTATTTT. Amino acid sequence: CASSSLRPTGADTQYF. Combining the CDR3 with reference TRBV5-1 and TRBJ2-3 gives the whole variable domain KAGVTQTPRYLIKTRGQQVTLSCSPISGHRSVSWYQQTPGQGLQFLFEYFSETQRNKGNFPGRFSGRQFSNSRSEMNVSTLELGDSALYLCASSSLRPTGADTQYFGPGTRLTVL.

The V call is TRBV5-1, the J call TRBJ1-1, with D uncertain. CDR1 SGHRS and CDR2 YFSETQ come from the germline V gene. This CDR3 has 13 amino acids. V lost 4 bases and J lost 6, with 13 bases in between. The CDR3 is CASSREEEPEAFF. Here the CDR3 DNA reads TGCGCCAGCAGCAGGGAAGAAGAACCTGAAGCTTTCTTT.

V gene TRBV7-9 combines with J gene TRBJ2-1, with TRBD2 as a possible D gene (5 bases). The V and J ends lost 0 bases and 8 bases respectively, with 17 bases between them. CDR3 length: 16 amino acids. From germline, CDR1 is SEHNR and CDR2 FQNEAQ (reference sequence). CDR3 nucleotides: TGTGCCAGCAGCTTAGCTCTTACCACTAGTGCCGATGAGCAGTTCTTC. Translating gives CASSLALTTSADEQFF.